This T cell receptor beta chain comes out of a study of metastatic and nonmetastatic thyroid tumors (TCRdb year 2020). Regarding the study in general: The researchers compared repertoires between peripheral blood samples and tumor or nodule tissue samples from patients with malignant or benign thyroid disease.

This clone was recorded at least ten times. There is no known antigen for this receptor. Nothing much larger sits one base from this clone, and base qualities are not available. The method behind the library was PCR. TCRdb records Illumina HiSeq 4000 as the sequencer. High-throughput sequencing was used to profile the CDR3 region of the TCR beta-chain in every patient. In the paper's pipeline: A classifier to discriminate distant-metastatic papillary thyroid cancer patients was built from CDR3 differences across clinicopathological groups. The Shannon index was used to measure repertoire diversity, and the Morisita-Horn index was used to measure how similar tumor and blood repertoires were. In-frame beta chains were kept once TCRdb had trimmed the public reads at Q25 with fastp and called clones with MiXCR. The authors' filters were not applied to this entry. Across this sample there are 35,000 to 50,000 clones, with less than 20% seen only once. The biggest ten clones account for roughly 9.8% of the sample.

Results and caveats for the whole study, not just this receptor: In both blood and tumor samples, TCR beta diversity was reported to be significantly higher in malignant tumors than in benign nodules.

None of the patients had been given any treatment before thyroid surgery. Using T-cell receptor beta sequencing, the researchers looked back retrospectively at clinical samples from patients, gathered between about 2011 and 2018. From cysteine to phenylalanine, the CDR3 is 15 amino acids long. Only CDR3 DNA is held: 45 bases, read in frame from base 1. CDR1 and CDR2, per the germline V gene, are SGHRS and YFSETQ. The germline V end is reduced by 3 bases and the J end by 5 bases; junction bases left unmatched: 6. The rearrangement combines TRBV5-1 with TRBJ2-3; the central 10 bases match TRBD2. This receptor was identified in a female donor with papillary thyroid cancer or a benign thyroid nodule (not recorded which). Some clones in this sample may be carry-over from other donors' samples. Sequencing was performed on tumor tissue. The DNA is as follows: TGCGCCAGCAGCTCAGGACTAGCGGCACGAGATACGCAGTATTTT. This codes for CASSSGLAARDTQYF.